These 24 T cell receptor beta chains share one sample of origin, sequenced in a study of beta chain features in type 1 diabetes. What was sequenced were expressed TCRB transcripts, since all of the isolated RNA had been reverse transcribed. Sequencing used immunoSEQ multiplex PCR; TCRdb keeps in-frame clones, though not all of them. Of around 200,000 clones listed, around an eighth are singletons. Material for sequencing was central memory CD4+ T cells from blood. The receptor set was obtained from a woman under 30 in good health.

This clone has a handful of counts. The chain links TRBV30 to TRBJ2-7; D is perhaps TRBD1 (5 bases). V gave up 1 base and J gave up 2 bases, with 18 bases separating them. CDR3 length: 16 amino acids. Germline CDR1 reads GTSNPN; CDR2 reads SVGIG (reference sequence). The CDR3 sequence: CAWSAKSRAFTYEQYF. The DNA for the CDR3 is TGTGCCTGGAGTGCAAAAAGCAGGGCCTTCACCTACGAGCAGTACTTC.

This clone was counted between two and nine times. This rearrangement joins TRBV6-5 to TRBJ1-2; D is possibly TRBD1 (6 bases). The germline V and J ends were trimmed by 6 bases and 6 bases, with 11 bases remaining between them. CDR1 and CDR2 from the germline V gene are MNHEY and SVGAGI. This CDR3 is 12 amino acids long. Written as DNA, the CDR3 is TGTGCCAGCAGGACTCACAGGGATGGCTACACCTTC. It translates to CASRTHRDGYTF.

The V and J genes are TRBV4-3 and TRBJ2-1; 9 positions agree with TRBD2. This CDR3 is built from 17 residues. Germline trimming cut 0 bases from V and 1 base from J; bases unmatched to any gene: 4. CDR1 is LGHNA and CDR2 is YSLEER in the germline V gene. CDR3 DNA sequence: TGCGCCAGCAGCCAAGAGATTAGCGGGAGTTCCTACAATGAGCAGTTCTTC. Translating it yields CASSQEISGSSYNEQFF.

This clone was detected a few times. This rearrangement joins TRBV5-1 to TRBJ2-5, with TRBD2 as a possible D gene (5 bases). Trimming removed 4 bases at V and 0 bases at J, with 10 bases between. Germline V gene data show CDR1 as SGHRS and CDR2 as YFSETQ. CDR3 length: 14 amino acids. The CDR3 loop reads CASSLTTNQETQYF. CDR3 nucleotides: TGCGCCAGCAGCCTGACTACAAACCAAGAGACCCAGTACTTC. Filled out from reference TRBV5-1 and TRBJ2-5, the complete variable domain reads KAGVTQTPRYLIKTRGQQVTLSCSPISGHRSVSWYQQTPGQGLQFLFEYFSETQRNKGNFPGRFSGRQFSNSRSEMNVSTLELGDSALYLCASSLTTNQETQYFGPGTRLLVL.

The genes are TRBV7-2 and TRBJ2-4, with 11 bases lining up with TRBD2. CDR1 and CDR2 from the germline V gene are SGHTA and FQGNSA. This CDR3 is 14 amino acids long. Trimming took 8 bases from V and 2 from J; bases not matched to a gene: 2. This CDR3 is CASSSGRPKNIQYF. DNA for the CDR3: TGTGCCAGCTCTAGCGGGAGGCCCAAAAACATTCAGTACTTC.

This clone came up a few times. The genes are TRBV13 and TRBJ2-5; weak D call: TRBD2 (5 bases). V lost 4 bases and J 1 base, leaving 10 bases between the germline ends. The CDR3 consists of 14 residues. Germline loops: CDR1 PRHDT, CDR2 FYEKMQ (reference sequence). The CDR3 coding sequence is TGTGCCAGCAGCTCACTAGGGTTCCAAGAGACCCAGTACTTC. Its protein is CASSSLGFQETQYF.

The chain links TRBV7-6 to TRBJ2-5; perhaps TRBD2 as D (5 bases). The CDR3 is 15 residues long. Trimming stripped 4 bases from V and 5 bases from J, with 17 bases between. The germline gives CDR1 SGHVS, CDR2 FNYEAQ. The CDR3 DNA sequence: TGTGCCAGCAGCTCAGGCACTAGATTTACGGAGACCCAGTACTTC. It yields the protein CASSSGTRFTETQYF.

This clone has a handful of counts. CDR3 protein: CAISGAGRGGNEQFF. Here the CDR3 DNA reads TGTGCCATCAGTGGAGCTGGAAGGGGAGGCAATGAGCAGTTCTTC. The chain carries TRBV10-3 and TRBJ2-1, with a weak D call TRBD2 (6 bases). The CDR3 loop spans 15 amino acids. In germline, CDR1 is ENHRY, CDR2 SYGVKD. V lost 4 bases, J lost 6 bases, and 16 bases lay in between.

As concerns this clone: This sequence may be a read error, since a much larger clone differs from it by one base. J is TRBJ2-2 and V is TRBV7-2; no clear D. Germline CDR1 and CDR2: SGHTA and FQGNSA. The CDR3 sequence is 12 residues long. Trimming shortened V by 5 bases and J by 3 bases, and 4 bases separated the two germline ends. The CDR3 here is CASSVYTGELFF. Written as DNA, the CDR3 is TGTGCCAGCAGCGTATACACCGGGGAGCTGTTTTTT.

J is TRBJ2-5 and V is TRBV7-2; D uncertain. This CDR3 region has 14 residues. Germline V gives CDR1 SGHTA, CDR2 FQGNSA. V lost 6 bases and J lost 2, with 13 bases in between. Here the CDR3 DNA reads TGTGCCAGCAGGTCGGGTCAATCACAAGAGACCCAGTACTTC. Translation: CASRSGQSQETQYF.

There are a few counts of this clone. The V gene is TRBV27, the J gene TRBJ2-3, with 7 bases matching TRBD1. Germline V gene data show CDR1 as MNHEY and CDR2 as SMNVEV (reference sequence). V shed 5 bases and J 0 bases; nucleotides not matched to a gene: 5. The CDR3 is 15 amino acids. The CDR3 protein is CASSRDRISTDTQYF. CDR3 sequence (DNA): TGTGCCAGCAGTAGGGACAGAATTAGCACAGATACGCAGTATTTT.

This clone has just a few counts. The chain uses TRBV7-2 and TRBJ2-5, with a weak D call TRBD1 (6 bases). Deletions cut 1 base from V and 7 bases from J, with 19 bases between. The CDR3 contains 16 residues. CDR1 SGHTA and CDR2 FQGNSA come from the germline V gene. The CDR3: CASSLVPQQGSGTQYF. DNA for the CDR3: TGTGCCAGCAGCTTAGTCCCCCAACAGGGCTCCGGGACCCAGTACTTC.

The table lists this clone with many counts. The CDR3 DNA is TGTGGGTCGGGTCAGGGACTCTACGAGCAGTACTTC. Translated: CGSGQGLYEQYF. This chain uses TRBV11-2 with TRBJ2-7; D perhaps matches TRBD2 (6 bases). CDR3 length equals 12 residues. Germline V gene data show CDR1 as SGHAT and CDR2 as FQNNGV.

The chain joins TRBV18 to TRBJ2-1; possible D gene TRBD1, 5 bases. Germline CDR1 and CDR2: KGHSH and LQKENI. Trimming took off 1 base at V and 6 bases at J, with 10 bases between the two ends. The CDR3 has 14 residues. Here the CDR3 reads CASSPLADSNEQFF. The CDR3 bases are TGTGCCAGCTCACCACTGGCCGACAGCAATGAGCAGTTCTTC.

The gene calls are TRBV6-1 and TRBJ1-1; TRBD1 is a possible D gene (6 bases). Germline loops: CDR1 MNHNS, CDR2 SASEGT. The length of the CDR3 is 16 residues. Trimming removed 2 bases at V and 3 bases at J, with 16 bases between. As DNA, the CDR3 is TGTGCCAGCAGTGAAACTTCCGGGACACGGTACACTGAAGCTTTCTTT. As protein: CASSETSGTRYTEAFF.

V usage is TRBV4-1 and J usage is TRBJ2-5; 8 bases line up with TRBD1. The CDR3 runs to 17 residues. Germline values: CDR1 MGHRA, CDR2 YSYEKL. V lost 1 base and J lost 2; bases outside the gene matches: 9. CDR3 nucleotides: TGCGCCAGCAGCCAAGCGCTGACAGGGGCCCCACAAGAGACCCAGTACTTC. This encodes CASSQALTGAPQETQYF.

The V gene is TRBV6-5, the J gene TRBJ2-7; TRBD1 is a possible D gene (5 bases). CDR1 is MNHEY and CDR2 is SVGAGI in the germline V gene. CDR3 length: 12 amino acids. Deletions cut 6 bases from V and 0 bases from J, with 6 bases between. The DNA for the CDR3 is TGTGCCAGCAGGGACATCTCCTACGAGCAGTACTTC. Translation gives CASRDISYEQYF.

The J gene is TRBJ2-5, the V gene TRBV4-1; 10 bases line up with TRBD2. Trimming at V came to 2 bases and at J to 5 bases, leaving 8 bases not matched to a gene. The germline V gene encodes CDR1 MGHRA and CDR2 YSYEKL. This CDR3 comprises 16 residues. In nucleotides, the CDR3 is TGCGCCAGCAGCCAACCCACTAGCGGGATAAACGAGACCCAGTACTTC. Encoded protein: CASSQPTSGINETQYF.

The chain joins TRBV11-1 to TRBJ1-1; D ambiguous. Trimming removed 1 base at V and 3 bases at J, with 6 bases between. Germline CDR1 reads SGHAT; CDR2 reads FQDESV (reference sequence). CDR3 length: 13 residues. CDR3 region: CASSLVRDTEAFF. CDR3 sequence (DNA): TGTGCCAGCAGCTTAGTGCGGGACACTGAAGCTTTCTTT.

The chain joins TRBV11-3 to TRBJ2-5; 8 bases agree with TRBD2. Trimming at V came to 0 bases and at J to 7 bases, leaving 4 bases not matched to a gene. Germline loops: CDR1 SGHNT, CDR2 YENEEA. The CDR3 is 14 residues long. CDR3 in DNA: TGTGCCAGCAGCTTAGATTCCAGCGGGGGGACCCAGTACTTC. It encodes CASSLDSSGGTQYF.

This clone turned up a few times. This chain uses TRBV9 with TRBJ2-1, with TRBD2 matching 9 bases. Trimming took 0 bases from V and 3 from J; bases not matched to a gene: 4. The germline gives CDR1 SGDLS, CDR2 YYNGEE. The CDR3 totals 16 residues. The CDR3 bases are TGTGCCAGCAGCGTAGGCGGGAGGGGATTCTACAATGAGCAGTTCTTC. Its translation: CASSVGGRGFYNEQFF.

Only a few counts were recorded for this clone. The chain employs TRBV29-1 and TRBJ1-4; D gene ambiguous. The CDR3 is made up of 13 amino acids. V was cut by 6 bases and J by 7 bases, with 15 bases left in between. Germline CDR1 reads SQVTM; CDR2 reads ANQGSEA. CDR3: CSVEPSTGEKLFF. As DNA, the CDR3 is TGCAGCGTGGAGCCTTCTACGGGTGAAAAACTGTTTTTT.

This clone was picked up a small number of times. The V and J genes are TRBV27 and TRBJ2-7, with 8 bases matching TRBD2. CDR1 MNHEY and CDR2 SMNVEV come from the germline V gene (reference sequence). There are 15 residues in the CDR3. V dropped 3 bases and J dropped 3; count of bases not matched to a gene: 7. In nucleotides, the CDR3 is TGTGCCAGCAGTTTTGTTCGGGCGGGAGGCTACGAGCAGTACTTC. This encodes CASSFVRAGGYEQYF.

This clone was counted only a few times. The chain employs TRBV6-4 and TRBJ2-1; 9 bases align to TRBD1. CDR3 size: 16 residues. The germline V gene encodes CDR1 MRHNA and CDR2 SNTAGT. Trimming removed 5 bases from V and 4 bases from J; junction bases left unmatched: 9. CDR3 bases: TGTGCCAGCAGTCAATCTCCGGGACAGGGATACAATGAGCAGTTCTTC. The encoded protein is CASSQSPGQGYNEQFF.